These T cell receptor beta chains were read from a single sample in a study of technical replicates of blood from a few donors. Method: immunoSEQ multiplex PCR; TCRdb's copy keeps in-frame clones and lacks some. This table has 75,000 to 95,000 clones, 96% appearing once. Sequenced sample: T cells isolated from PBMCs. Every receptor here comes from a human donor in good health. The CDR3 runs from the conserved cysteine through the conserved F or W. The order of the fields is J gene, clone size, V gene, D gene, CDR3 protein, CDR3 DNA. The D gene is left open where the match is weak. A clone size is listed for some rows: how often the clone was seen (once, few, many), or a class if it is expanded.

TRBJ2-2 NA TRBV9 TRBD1 CASSGQGGYGELFF TGTGCCAGCAGCGGACAGGGTGGTTACGGGGAGCTGTTTTTT
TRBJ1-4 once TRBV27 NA CASSLFGHSDEKLFF TGTGCCAGCAGTTTGTTTGGGCATTCGGATGAAAAACTGTTTTTT
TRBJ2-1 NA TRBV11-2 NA CASSPDGGSSYNEQFF TGTGCCAGCAGCCCAGACGGGGGAAGCTCCTACAATGAGCAGTTCTTC
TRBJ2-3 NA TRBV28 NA CASSFQGTSTDTQYF TGTGCCAGCAGTTTCCAGGGAACTAGCACAGATACGCAGTATTTT
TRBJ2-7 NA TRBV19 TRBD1 CASSGQGGYEQYF TGTGCCAGTAGTGGACAGGGTGGGTACGAGCAGTACTTC
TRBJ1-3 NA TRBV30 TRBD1 CAWDRVGNTIYF TGTGCCTGGGACAGGGTAGGAAACACCATATATTTT
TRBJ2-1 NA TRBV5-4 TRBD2 CASSSEGLADGEQFF TGTGCCAGCAGCTCAGAGGGACTAGCGGATGGGGAGCAGTTCTTC
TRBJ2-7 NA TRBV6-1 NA CASSEVAVSVYEQYF TGTGCCAGCAGTGAGGTGGCCGTAAGCGTCTACGAGCAGTACTTC
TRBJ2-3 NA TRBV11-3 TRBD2 CASSLISGSIDTQYF TGTGCCAGCAGCTTAATTAGCGGGAGTATAGATACGCAGTATTTT
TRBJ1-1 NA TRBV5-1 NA CASTPGQRNTEAFF TGCGCCAGCACACCGGGACAAAGAAACACTGAAGCTTTCTTT
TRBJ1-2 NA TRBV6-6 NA CASSQAGRPYGYTF TGTGCCAGCAGTCAAGCGGGACGGCCCTATGGCTACACCTTC
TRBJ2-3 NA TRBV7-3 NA CASSQTSSRADTQYF TGTGCCAGCAGTCAAACTAGCAGTAGGGCAGATACGCAGTATTTT
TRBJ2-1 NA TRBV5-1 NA CASSVSGYNEQFF TGCGCCAGCTCGGTTAGCGGCTACAATGAGCAGTTCTTC
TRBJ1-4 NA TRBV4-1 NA CASSRGGRGEKLFF TGCGCCAGCAGCCGCGGGGGGAGGGGTGAAAAACTGTTTTTT
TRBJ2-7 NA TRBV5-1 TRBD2 CASSLGLAGDEQYF TGCGCCAGCAGCTTGGGACTAGCGGGAGACGAGCAGTACTTC
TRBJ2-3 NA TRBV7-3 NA CASSPLFSDTQYF TGTGCCAGCAGCCCGCTATTTTCAGATACGCAGTATTTT
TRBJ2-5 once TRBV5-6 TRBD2 CASSSGLAGGRETQYF TGTGCCAGCAGCTCGGGACTAGCGGGAGGGAGGGAGACCCAGTACTTC
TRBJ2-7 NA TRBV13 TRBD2 CASSLEEGLVGSYEQYF TGTGCCAGCAGCTTAGAGGAGGGACTAGTGGGTTCCTACGAGCAGTACTTC
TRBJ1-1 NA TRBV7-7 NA CASSPLGGGNTEAFF TGTGCTAGCAGCCCCCTGGGCGGGGGGAACACTGAAGCTTTCTTT
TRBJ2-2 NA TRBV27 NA CASSPSVIAGELFF TGTGCCAGCAGTCCTTCAGTTATCGCCGGGGAGCTGTTTTTT
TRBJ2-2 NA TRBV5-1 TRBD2 CASSWSGRIGELFF TGCGCCAGCAGCTGGAGCGGGAGGATCGGGGAGCTGTTTTTT